Only a few counts were recorded for the clone carrying this T cell receptor (beta chain). Its antigen is as yet unknown. This sample was taken from a study of T cell repertoires in cytomegalovirus infection. From germline, CDR1 is SEHNR and CDR2 FQNEAQ (reference sequence). Between the trimmed V and J ends, which lost 5 bases and 0 bases, there was a span of 13 bases. CDR3 length equals 16 residues. TCRdb re-called the reads with MiXCR, one entry per CDR3 protein. The sample lists 700,000 to 950,000 distinct CDR3 sequences; approximately 32% were seen once. The chain has TRBV7-9 and TRBJ2-2; a possible D gene is TRBD1 (6 bases). Sequences were derived from cultured CD8+ T cells from PBMCs, sampled from culture after CMV antigen stimulation. This TCR was recovered from a human donor in good health (CMV status not recorded). Some clones in this sample may be carry-over from other donors' samples. The CDR3 sequence: CASSPGDGANTGELFF. The CDR3 nucleotides are TGTGCCAGCAGCCCAGGGGACGGCGCGAACACCGGGGAGCTGTTTTTT.